This T cell receptor beta chain was sequenced during a study of T-cell memory formation after mild COVID-19. V shed 5 bases and J 9 bases; nucleotides not matched to a gene: 7. The length of the CDR3 is 15 residues. From germline, CDR1 is SGHKS and CDR2 YYEKEE (reference sequence). MiXCR was run by TCRdb on the 5' RACE reads, yielding one entry per CDR3 protein. Of fewer than 200,000 distinct CDR3 sequences in the sample, 20% to 25% were seen once. The chain uses TRBV5-5 and TRBJ2-1, with TRBD2 matching 14 bases. The sequence was obtained from an adult woman who had mild COVID-19 (a few samples of this study predate the infection). Cell type and time point are not known. What was sequenced was PBMCs or a T cell subset sorted from them (not recorded which). Here the CDR3 reads CASSWGLAGVGEQFF. As DNA, the CDR3 is TGTGCCAGCAGTTGGGGACTAGCGGGGGTCGGTGAGCAGTTCTTC.